Below are 27 T cell receptor beta chains sequenced from a single sample in a study of cytomegalovirus exposure and HLA in healthy donors. PCR was performed using 60 Vbeta and 13 Jbeta primers. This table comes from immunoSEQ multiplex PCR, and its TCRdb copy is limited to in-frame clones, with some not included. The table shows hundreds of thousands of clones, with roughly 80% occurring only once. Sequenced: PBMCs. The receptors come from a man aged 40-49 years in good health and CMV-seronegative.

V and J are TRBV6-6 and TRBJ1-1; 8 positions agree with TRBD1. The CDR3 is 15 residues long. Germline CDR1 reads MNHNY; CDR2 reads SVGAGI (reference sequence). V lost 6 bases and J lost 2; bases outside the gene matches: 8. The CDR3 DNA follows: TGTGCCAGCAGGGACAGGGATATGGTAAACACTGAAGCTTTCTTT. Amino acids: CASRDRDMVNTEAFF.

The rearrangement uses TRBV7-8 and TRBJ2-6; D is perhaps TRBD1 (6 bases). Trimming pared 4 bases from V and 5 bases from J, leaving 18 bases between. From germline, CDR1 is SGHVS and CDR2 FQNEAQ. The length of the CDR3 is 17 residues. The CDR3 loop is CASSYRARGVRANVLTF. For the CDR3, the DNA is TGTGCCAGCAGCTACAGGGCGAGGGGCGTACGGGCCAACGTCCTGACTTTC.

The chain recombines TRBV7-6 with TRBJ2-7, with TRBD2 identical over 11 bases. Germline CDR1 SGHVS, CDR2 FNYEAQ. The CDR3 runs 14 residues. Unmatched junction bases numbered 6, after V lost 5 bases and J lost 6 bases. The CDR3 DNA reads as TGTGCCAGCAGCCTTAGCGGGGGGGCTGGCGAGCAGTACTTC. Translation: CASSLSGGAGEQYF.

This clone occurred a few times. This chain uses TRBV6-1 with TRBJ2-2, with D possibly being TRBD1 (5 bases). The CDR3 length is 13 residues. Trimming shortened V by 3 bases and J by 3 bases, and 5 bases separated the two germline ends. Germline lookup yields CDR1 MNHNS and CDR2 SASEGT. The CDR3 DNA reads as TGTGCCAGCAGTGACAGGGACACCGGGGAGCTGTTTTTT. This codes for CASSDRDTGELFF.

The chain links TRBV6-1 to TRBJ1-2, with D possibly being TRBD1 (5 bases). Trimming took 8 bases from V and 8 from J, leaving 21 bases between them. CDR1 is MNHNS and CDR2 is SASEGT in the germline V gene. CDR3 length: 14 amino acids. CDR3 residues: CASFQGVRPWGYTF. Here the CDR3 DNA reads TGTGCCAGCTTCCAGGGTGTCCGGCCTTGGGGCTACACCTTC.

V gene TRBV5-5 combines with J gene TRBJ2-5; 14 nucleotides line up with TRBD2. CDR1 SGHKS and CDR2 YYEKEE come from the germline V gene (reference sequence). With V trimmed by 0 bases and J by 0 bases, 1 base remained unmatched. This CDR3 contains 17 residues. The CDR3 reads CASSLGTSGGYQETQYF. The DNA of the CDR3 is TGTGCCAGCAGCTTGGGGACTAGCGGGGGGTACCAAGAGACCCAGTACTTC.

This clone was counted only a few times. Distinct nucleotide sequences in the sample also encode this CDR3. This chain joins TRBV28 and TRBJ1-1; 7 bases fit TRBD1. CDR3 length: 14 amino acids. Germline loops: CDR1 MDHEN, CDR2 SYDVKM. J gave up 0 bases and V 3 bases, and 1 base lay outside the gene matches. DNA of the CDR3: TGTGCCAGCAGTTTGACAGGGCTGAACACTGAAGCTTTCTTT. Translated, it gives CASSLTGLNTEAFF. The full variable domain, its missing parts supplied by reference TRBV28 and TRBJ1-1, is DVKVTQSSRYLVKRTGEKVFLECVQDMDHENMFWYRQDPGLGLRLIYFSYDVKMKEKGDIPEGYSVSREKKERFSLILESASTNQTSMYLCASSLTGLNTEAFFGQGTRLTVV.

The chain links TRBV7-8 to TRBJ2-1, with 9 positions matching TRBD2. Trimming removed 2 bases from V and 15 bases from J; junction bases left unmatched: 11. This CDR3 region has 14 residues. Germline CDR1 and CDR2: SGHVS and FQNEAQ. The CDR3 nucleotides read TGTGCCAGCAGCTTACCGTCTAGCGGGGCCAGGGGGTTCTTC. Translation gives CASSLPSSGARGFF.

The chain couples TRBV7-9 to TRBJ2-7; D unclear. The V and J ends lost 5 bases and 3 bases respectively, with 11 bases between them. CDR3 length: 13 residues. Germline CDR1 reads SEHNR; CDR2 reads FQNEAQ (reference sequence). CDR3 nucleotides: TGTGCCAGCAGCCCGACTTCTAACTACGAGCAGTACTTC. Translated, it gives CASSPTSNYEQYF.

This chain connects TRBV7-9 to TRBJ2-6; D ambiguous. The germline gives CDR1 SEHNR, CDR2 FQNEAQ (reference sequence). The CDR3 has 14 residues. The V and J ends lost 3 bases and 0 bases respectively, with 3 bases between them. The CDR3 loop reads CASSLASGANVLTF. The CDR3 bases are TGTGCCAGCAGCTTGGCCTCTGGGGCCAACGTCCTGACTTTC.

DNA for the CDR3: TGTGCCAGCAGCCAGTGGGCGGGGACCACCACAGATACGCAGTATTTT. Protein sequence: CASSQWAGTTTDTQYF. This chain joins TRBV4-2 and TRBJ2-3; D possibly corresponds to TRBD2 (6 bases). Trimming took off 3 bases at V and 2 bases at J, with 15 bases between the two ends. The CDR3 contains 16 residues. Germline V gene sequence: CDR1 LGHNA, CDR2 YNFKEQ.

Comment on this clone: The same CDR3 also results from other DNA sequences found in this sample. The V gene is TRBV29-1, the J gene TRBJ2-7; D is possibly TRBD2 (6 bases). There are 13 residues in the CDR3. V shed 5 bases and J shed 7 bases, with 18 bases lying between them. The germline V gene has CDR1 SQVTM and CDR2 ANQGSEA. CDR3 sequence reads: CSVKEGSGGEQYF. The CDR3 nucleotides read TGCAGCGTTAAGGAGGGCTCGGGCGGAGAGCAGTACTTC.

The rearrangement uses TRBV27 and TRBJ2-1, with a weak D call TRBD2 (6 bases). V gave up 5 bases and J gave up 1 base, with 12 bases separating them. The CDR3 sequence is 15 residues long. Germline V gene sequence: CDR1 MNHEY, CDR2 SMNVEV (reference sequence). The CDR3 region is CASSPRGGSYNEQFF. Here the CDR3 DNA reads TGTGCCAGCAGTCCACGGGGAGGATCCTACAATGAGCAGTTCTTC.

Written as DNA, the CDR3 is TGTGCCAGTAGTATTACAGAGGACATGGAGACCCAGTACTTC. Protein product: CASSITEDMETQYF. The V call is TRBV19, the J call TRBJ2-5; possible D gene TRBD1, 5 bases. V dropped 3 bases and J dropped 5 bases, with 13 bases sitting between them. Germline V gives CDR1 LNHDA, CDR2 SQIVND (reference sequence). The CDR3 spans 14 residues.

The V gene is TRBV13, the J gene TRBJ1-1, with 7 bases matching TRBD1. The CDR3 has 15 amino acids. V was pared by 5 bases and J by 1 base, with 7 bases of the junction left unmatched. CDR1 and CDR2 (germline): PRHDT, FYEKMQ (reference sequence). The CDR3: CASSLTGWANTEAFF. CDR3 DNA sequence: TGTGCCAGCAGCCTGACAGGGTGGGCGAACACTGAAGCTTTCTTT.

The rearrangement joins TRBV28 to TRBJ2-1; a weak D match, TRBD2 (5 bases). The length of the CDR3 is 13 residues. In germline, CDR1 is MDHEN, CDR2 SYDVKM. V lost 1 base to trimming and J lost 8 bases, with 9 bases between them. The CDR3 loop reads CASSLLSGDEQFF. The CDR3 DNA follows: TGTGCCAGCAGTTTATTATCCGGGGATGAGCAGTTCTTC. The whole variable domain, filled in from reference TRBV28 and TRBJ2-1, reads DVKVTQSSRYLVKRTGEKVFLECVQDMDHENMFWYRQDPGLGLRLIYFSYDVKMKEKGDIPEGYSVSREKKERFSLILESASTNQTSMYLCASSLLSGDEQFFGPGTRLTVL.

This chain uses TRBV30 with TRBJ1-5, with no clear D. The CDR3 totals 13 residues. Germline loops: CDR1 GTSNPN, CDR2 SVGIG (reference sequence). The V end was cut by 0 bases, the J end by 8 bases, with 11 bases between. CDR3 in amino acids: CAWSVRGIKPQHF. The CDR3 region has the DNA TGTGCCTGGAGTGTGCGGGGAATCAAGCCCCAGCATTTT.

This rearrangement joins TRBV29-1 to TRBJ2-3; TRBD2 matches at 9 bases. Trimming at V came to 8 bases and at J to 2 bases, leaving 8 bases not matched to a gene. Germline CDR1 reads SQVTM; CDR2 reads ANQGSEA. This CDR3 has 14 amino acids. CDR3 DNA: TGCAGCCCCGTGCTAGCGGGGACCACAGATACGCAGTATTTT. It is translated as CSPVLAGTTDTQYF.

The chain joins TRBV10-2 to TRBJ2-3, with 8 bases identical to TRBD2. With 5 bases clipped from V and 4 bases from J, the junction kept 5 bases outside the gene matches. Germline-derived CDR1 and CDR2 are WSHSY and SAAADI. The CDR3 is made up of 14 amino acids. The CDR3 nucleotides read TGCGCCAGCAGTCCGGGACTAGAGGCAGATACGCAGTATTTT. Its translation: CASSPGLEADTQYF.

The chain links TRBV9 to TRBJ2-3; D uncertain. Germline V CDR1 and CDR2: SGDLS, YYNGEE. The V gene lost 1 base and the J gene lost 0 bases, with 6 bases spanning the gap. There are 14 residues in the CDR3. This chain's CDR3 is CASSVSLSTDTQYF. The CDR3 DNA follows: TGTGCCAGCAGCGTATCTTTAAGCACAGATACGCAGTATTTT.

This chain links TRBV4-1 with TRBJ2-7; 12 bases match TRBD2. The CDR3 is made up of 16 amino acids. The V and J ends lost 0 bases and 4 bases, in that order; junction bases with no gene match: 4. Germline CDR1 reads MGHRA; CDR2 reads YSYEKL. CDR3 nucleotides: TGCGCCAGCAGCCAAGAGGGGACTAGCGGGTCGTACGAGCAGTACTTC. This sequence encodes CASSQEGTSGSYEQYF.

The rearrangement links TRBV2 to TRBJ2-5; weak D call: TRBD1 (6 bases). From germline, CDR1 is SNHLY and CDR2 FYNNEI. The CDR3 is 15 residues long. Trimming removed 3 bases at V and 2 bases at J, with 13 bases between. The CDR3 here is CASSDRPGAQETQYF. CDR3 nucleotide sequence: TGTGCCAGCAGTGACAGACCAGGGGCACAAGAGACCCAGTACTTC.

V gene TRBV18 combines with J gene TRBJ2-2, with TRBD1 identical over 7 bases. The J segment lost 6 bases and the V segment lost 3 bases, leaving 7 bases of the junction unmatched. The V gene's germline CDR1 is KGHSH and CDR2 LQKENI. This CDR3 is 15 amino acids long. CDR3 nucleotides: TGTGCCAGCTCACCGCCGAACAGGGGTCCCGGGGAGCTGTTTTTT. Amino acid sequence: CASSPPNRGPGELFF.

V gene TRBV5-1 combines with J gene TRBJ2-1; TRBD2 aligns across 12 bases. The germline V gene has CDR1 SGHRS and CDR2 YFSETQ. The trim removed 0 bases at V and 6 bases at J, leaving 10 bases unmatched. CDR3 length equals 18 residues. The CDR3 DNA sequence: TGCGCCAGCAGCTTGGGACTAGCGGGGGCCCTGGAGGGCAATGAGCAGTTCTTC. As protein: CASSLGLAGALEGNEQFF.

Regarding this clone: Distinct nucleotide sequences in the sample also encode this CDR3. This chain connects TRBV7-2 to TRBJ2-1; 9 bases are shared with TRBD1. Germline CDR1 is SGHTA and CDR2 is FQGNSA. V was pared by 4 bases and J by 1 base, with 2 bases of the junction left unmatched. CDR3 length: 15 amino acids. The CDR3 DNA is TGTGCCAGCAGCTCGGACAGGGGTTCCTACAATGAGCAGTTCTTC. This gives the protein CASSSDRGSYNEQFF.

V usage is TRBV2 and J usage is TRBJ1-2, with 11 bases identical to TRBD1. V shed 0 bases, J shed 3 bases, and the junction held 3 bases outside the gene matches. CDR3 size: 16 residues. Germline CDR1 SNHLY, CDR2 FYNNEI. In DNA form, the CDR3 reads TGTGCCAGCAGTGAAGCAGGACAGGGGGCAGACTATGGCTACACCTTC. It encodes CASSEAGQGADYGYTF.

The sample holds one count of this clone. The rearrangement uses TRBV2 and TRBJ2-5; maybe TRBD2 (7 bases). Germline assignment: CDR1 SNHLY and CDR2 FYNNEI. The CDR3 runs to 14 residues. Between the trimmed V and J ends, which lost 4 bases and 5 bases, there was a span of 14 bases. The CDR3 region has the DNA TGTGCCAGCAGTGCGGGGGGCTTGGTGGAGACCCAGTACTTC. Amino acid sequence: CASSAGGLVETQYF.